This TCR beta chain was identified during a study of tumor T cells in aggressive B-cell lymphoma. This clone showed up just once. Generated by immunoSEQ multiplex PCR, the TCRdb table keeps only in-frame clones and is missing some. The sample shows 6,000 or so clones, about 70% of them seen only once. In germline, CDR1 is SGDLS, CDR2 YYNGEE. The V and J ends lost 0 bases and 5 bases, in that order; junction bases with no gene match: 10. This CDR3 comprises 17 residues. The sample consisted of tumor tissue. The source of this sequence is an adult with diffuse large B cell lymphoma. The chain combines TRBV9 with TRBJ2-2; TRBD2 aligns across 7 bases. CDR3 sequence reads: CASSVDNLAARTGELFF. The CDR3 DNA sequence: TGTGCCAGCAGCGTAGATAACCTAGCGGCGAGAACCGGGGAGCTGTTTTTT.